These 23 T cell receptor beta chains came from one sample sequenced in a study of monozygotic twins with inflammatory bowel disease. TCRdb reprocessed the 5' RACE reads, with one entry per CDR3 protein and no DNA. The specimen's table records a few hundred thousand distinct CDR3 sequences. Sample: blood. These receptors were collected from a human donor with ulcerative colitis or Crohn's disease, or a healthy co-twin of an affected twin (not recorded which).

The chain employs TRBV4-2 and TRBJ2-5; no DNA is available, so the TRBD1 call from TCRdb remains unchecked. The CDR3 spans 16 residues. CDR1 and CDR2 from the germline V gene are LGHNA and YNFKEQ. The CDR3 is CASSQSGTGGQETQYF.

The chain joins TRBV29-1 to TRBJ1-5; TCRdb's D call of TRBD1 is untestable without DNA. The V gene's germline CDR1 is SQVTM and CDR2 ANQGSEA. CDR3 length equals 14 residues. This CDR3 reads CSVTVGGSNQPQHF.

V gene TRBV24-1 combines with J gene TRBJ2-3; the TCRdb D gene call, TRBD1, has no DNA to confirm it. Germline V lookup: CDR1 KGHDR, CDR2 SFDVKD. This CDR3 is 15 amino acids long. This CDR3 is CATSDPTGTTDTQYF.

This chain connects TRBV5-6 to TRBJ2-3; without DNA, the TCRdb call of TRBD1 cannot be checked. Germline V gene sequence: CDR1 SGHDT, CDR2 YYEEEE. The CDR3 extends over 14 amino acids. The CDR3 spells CASSLEWGTDTQYF.

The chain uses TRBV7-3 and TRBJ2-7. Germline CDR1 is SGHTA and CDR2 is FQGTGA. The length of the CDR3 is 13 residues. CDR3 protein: CASSLSLGDEQYF.

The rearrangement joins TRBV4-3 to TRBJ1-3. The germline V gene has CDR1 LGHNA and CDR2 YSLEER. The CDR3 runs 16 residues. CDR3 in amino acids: CASSQDRRQAGNTIYF.

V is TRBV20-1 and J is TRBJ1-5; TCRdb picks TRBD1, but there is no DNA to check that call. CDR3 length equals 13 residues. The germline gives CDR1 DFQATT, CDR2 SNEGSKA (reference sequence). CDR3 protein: CSARGEGTLPQHF.

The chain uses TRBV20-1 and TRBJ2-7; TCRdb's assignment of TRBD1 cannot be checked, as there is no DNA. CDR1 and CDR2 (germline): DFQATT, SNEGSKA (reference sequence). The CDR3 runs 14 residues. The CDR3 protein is CSALGGLASSEQYF.

The CDR3 sequence: CAIRQGTNTEAFF. V is TRBV10-3 and J is TRBJ1-1; no DNA is available, so the TRBD1 call from TCRdb remains unchecked. The length of the CDR3 is 13 residues. The V gene's germline CDR1 is ENHRY and CDR2 SYGVKD.

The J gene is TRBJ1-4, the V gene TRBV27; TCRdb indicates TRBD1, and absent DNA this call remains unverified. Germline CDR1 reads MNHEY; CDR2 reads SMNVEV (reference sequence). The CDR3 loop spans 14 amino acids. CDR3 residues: CASSHTRANEKLFF. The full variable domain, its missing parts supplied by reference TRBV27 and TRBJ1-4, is EAQVTQNPRYLITVTGKKLTVTCSQNMNHEYMSWYRQDPGLGLRQIYYSMNVEVTDKGDVPEGYKVSRKEKRNFPLILESPSPNQTSLYFCASSHTRANEKLFFGSGTQLSVL.

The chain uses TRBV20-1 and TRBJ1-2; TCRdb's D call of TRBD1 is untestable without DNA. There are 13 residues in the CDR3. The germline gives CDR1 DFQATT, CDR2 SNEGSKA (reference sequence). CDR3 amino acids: CSASPGTVYGYTF.

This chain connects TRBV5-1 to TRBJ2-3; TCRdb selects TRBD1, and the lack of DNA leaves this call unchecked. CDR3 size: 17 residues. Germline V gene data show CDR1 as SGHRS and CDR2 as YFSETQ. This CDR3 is CASSLLPGQGGTDTQYF.

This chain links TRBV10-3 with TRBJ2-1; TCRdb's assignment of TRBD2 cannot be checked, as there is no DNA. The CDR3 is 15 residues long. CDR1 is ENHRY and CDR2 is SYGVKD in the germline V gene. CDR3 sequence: CAISRLAGGFDEQFF.

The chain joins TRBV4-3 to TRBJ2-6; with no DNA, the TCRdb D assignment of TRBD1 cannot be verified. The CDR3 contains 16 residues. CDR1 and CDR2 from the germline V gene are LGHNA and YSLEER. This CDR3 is CASTTTGRFGANVLTF.

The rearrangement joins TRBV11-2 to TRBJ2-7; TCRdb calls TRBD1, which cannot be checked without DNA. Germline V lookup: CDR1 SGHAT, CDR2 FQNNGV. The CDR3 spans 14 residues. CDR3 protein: CASSISGGPDEQYF.

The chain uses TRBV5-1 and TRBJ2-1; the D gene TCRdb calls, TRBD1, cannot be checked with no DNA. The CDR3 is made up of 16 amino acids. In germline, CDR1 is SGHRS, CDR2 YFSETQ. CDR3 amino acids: CASSLPAGGQHNEQFF.

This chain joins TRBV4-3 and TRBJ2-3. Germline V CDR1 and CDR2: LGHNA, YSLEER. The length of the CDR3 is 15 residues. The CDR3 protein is CASSLGSAGTDTQYF.

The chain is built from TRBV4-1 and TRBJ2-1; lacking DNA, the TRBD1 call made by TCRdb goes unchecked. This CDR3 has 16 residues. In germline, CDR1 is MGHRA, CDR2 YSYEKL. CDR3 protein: CASSQDTRTAYNEQFF.

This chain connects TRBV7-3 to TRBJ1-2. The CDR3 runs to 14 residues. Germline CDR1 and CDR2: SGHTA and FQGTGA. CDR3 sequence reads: CASSSNGEDYGYTF.

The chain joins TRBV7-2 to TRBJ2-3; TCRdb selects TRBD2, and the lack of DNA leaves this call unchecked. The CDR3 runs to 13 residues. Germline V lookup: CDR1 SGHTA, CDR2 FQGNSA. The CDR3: CASSYPGLPSQYF.

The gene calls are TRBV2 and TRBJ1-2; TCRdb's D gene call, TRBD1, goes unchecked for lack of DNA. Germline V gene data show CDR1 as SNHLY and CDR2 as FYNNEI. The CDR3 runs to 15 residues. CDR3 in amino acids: CASIRPGQLDYGYTF.

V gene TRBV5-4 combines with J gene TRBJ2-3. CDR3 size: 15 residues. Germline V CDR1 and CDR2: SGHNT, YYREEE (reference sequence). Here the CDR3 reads CASSLETPSTDTQYF.

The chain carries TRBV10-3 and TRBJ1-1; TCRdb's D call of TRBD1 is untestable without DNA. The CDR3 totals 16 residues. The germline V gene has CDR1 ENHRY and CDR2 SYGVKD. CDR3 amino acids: CAIGLQGGLVNTEAFF.